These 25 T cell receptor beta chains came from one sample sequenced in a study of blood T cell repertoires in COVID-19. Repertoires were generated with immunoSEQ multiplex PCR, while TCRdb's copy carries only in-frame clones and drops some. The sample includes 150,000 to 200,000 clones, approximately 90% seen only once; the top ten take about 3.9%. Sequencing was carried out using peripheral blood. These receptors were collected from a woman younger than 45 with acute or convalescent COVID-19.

DNA of the CDR3: TGTGCCAGCTCACCTCATCCGGGTGGGACTAGCGGAAACGAGCAGTACTTC. It translates to CASSPHPGGTSGNEQYF. The V call is TRBV18, the J call TRBJ2-7, with 11 bases matching TRBD2. The length of the CDR3 is 17 residues. Trimming at V came to 3 bases and at J to 5 bases, leaving 12 bases not matched to a gene. CDR1 is KGHSH, CDR2 LQKENI, per germline.

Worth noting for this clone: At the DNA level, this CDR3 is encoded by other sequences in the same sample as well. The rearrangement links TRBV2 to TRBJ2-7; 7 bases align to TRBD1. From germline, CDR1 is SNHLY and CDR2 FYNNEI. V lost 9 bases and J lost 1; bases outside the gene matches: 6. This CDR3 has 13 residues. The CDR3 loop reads CASHRDSSYEQYF. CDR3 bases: TGTGCCAGTCACCGGGACAGTTCCTACGAGCAGTACTTC.

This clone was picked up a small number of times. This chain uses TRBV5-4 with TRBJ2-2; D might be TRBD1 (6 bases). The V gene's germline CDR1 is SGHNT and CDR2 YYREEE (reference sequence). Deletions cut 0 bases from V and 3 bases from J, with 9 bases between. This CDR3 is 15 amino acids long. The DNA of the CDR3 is TGTGCCAGCAGCTTGGGCAACAGGGACACCGGGGAGCTGTTTTTT. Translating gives CASSLGNRDTGELFF.

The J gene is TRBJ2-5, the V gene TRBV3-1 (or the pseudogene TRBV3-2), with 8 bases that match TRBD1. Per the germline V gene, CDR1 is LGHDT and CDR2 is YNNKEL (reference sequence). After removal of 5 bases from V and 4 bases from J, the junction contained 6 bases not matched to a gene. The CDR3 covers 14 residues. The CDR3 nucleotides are TGTGCCAGCAGCTCCCGGACAGGGCGAGAGACCCAGTACTTC. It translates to CASSSRTGRETQYF.

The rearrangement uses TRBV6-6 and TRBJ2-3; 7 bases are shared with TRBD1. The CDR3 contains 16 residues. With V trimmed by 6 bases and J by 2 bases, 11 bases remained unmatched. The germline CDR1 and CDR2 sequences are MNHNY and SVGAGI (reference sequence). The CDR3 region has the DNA TGTGCCAGCAGCCCCCTACAGGGGCGTTCCACAGATACGCAGTATTTT. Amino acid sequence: CASSPLQGRSTDTQYF.

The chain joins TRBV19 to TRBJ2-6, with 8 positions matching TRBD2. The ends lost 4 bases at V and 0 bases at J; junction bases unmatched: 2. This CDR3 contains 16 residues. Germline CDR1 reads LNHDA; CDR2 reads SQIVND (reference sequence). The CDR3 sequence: CASSTRGGSGANVLTF. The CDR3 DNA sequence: TGTGCCAGTAGTACCCGGGGGGGCTCTGGGGCCAACGTCCTGACTTTC.

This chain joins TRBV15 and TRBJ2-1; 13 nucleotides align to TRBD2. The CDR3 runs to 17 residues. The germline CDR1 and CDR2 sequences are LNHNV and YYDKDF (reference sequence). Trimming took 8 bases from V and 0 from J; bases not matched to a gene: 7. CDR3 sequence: CATQRGLAGDSYNEQFF. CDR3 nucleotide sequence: TGTGCCACCCAACGAGGACTAGCGGGAGACTCCTACAATGAGCAGTTCTTC.

The CDR3 here is CASSYGDRNYGYTF. DNA of the CDR3: TGTGCCAGCAGCTACGGTGACAGAAACTATGGCTACACCTTC. The rearrangement links TRBV13 to TRBJ1-2; weak D call: TRBD1 (5 bases). CDR3 length: 14 amino acids. The V and J ends lost 4 bases and 2 bases respectively, with 11 bases between them. Germline-derived CDR1 and CDR2 are PRHDT and FYEKMQ (reference sequence).

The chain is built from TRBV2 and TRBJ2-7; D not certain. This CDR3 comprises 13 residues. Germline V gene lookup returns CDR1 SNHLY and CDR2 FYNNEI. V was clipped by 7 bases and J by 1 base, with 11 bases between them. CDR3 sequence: CASKEPASYEQYF. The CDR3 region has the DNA TGTGCCAGCAAGGAGCCAGCGTCCTACGAGCAGTACTTC.

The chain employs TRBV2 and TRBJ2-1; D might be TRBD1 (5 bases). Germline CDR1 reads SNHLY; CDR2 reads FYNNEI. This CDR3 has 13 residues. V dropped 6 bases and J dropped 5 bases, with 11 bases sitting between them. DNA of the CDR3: TGTGCCAGCAGCGCTTTACAGGACAATGAGCAGTTCTTC. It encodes CASSALQDNEQFF.

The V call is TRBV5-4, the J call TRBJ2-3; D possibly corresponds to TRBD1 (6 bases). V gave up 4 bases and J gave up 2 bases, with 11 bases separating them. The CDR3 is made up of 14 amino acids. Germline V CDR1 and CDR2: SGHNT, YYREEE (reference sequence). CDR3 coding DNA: TGTGCCAGCAGCGTGAACAGGGACACAGATACGCAGTATTTT. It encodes CASSVNRDTDTQYF.

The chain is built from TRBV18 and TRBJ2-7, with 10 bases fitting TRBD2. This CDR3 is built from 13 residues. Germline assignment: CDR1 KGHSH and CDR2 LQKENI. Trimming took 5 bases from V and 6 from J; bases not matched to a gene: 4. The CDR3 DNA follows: TGTGCCAGCTCAGGGACTAGCGTAGGCGAGCAGTACTTC. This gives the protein CASSGTSVGEQYF.

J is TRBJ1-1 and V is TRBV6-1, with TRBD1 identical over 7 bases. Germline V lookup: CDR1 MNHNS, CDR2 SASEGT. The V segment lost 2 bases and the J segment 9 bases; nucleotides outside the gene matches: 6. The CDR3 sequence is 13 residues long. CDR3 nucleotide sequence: TGTGCCAGCAGTGAAAGGGACAGAGGAAAAGCTTTCTTT. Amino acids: CASSERDRGKAFF.

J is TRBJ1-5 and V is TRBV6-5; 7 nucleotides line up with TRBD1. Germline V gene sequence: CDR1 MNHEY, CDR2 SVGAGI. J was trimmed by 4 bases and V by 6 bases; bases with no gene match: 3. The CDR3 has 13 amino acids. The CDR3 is CASRDRTNQPQHF. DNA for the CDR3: TGTGCCAGCAGGGACAGGACTAATCAGCCCCAGCATTTT.

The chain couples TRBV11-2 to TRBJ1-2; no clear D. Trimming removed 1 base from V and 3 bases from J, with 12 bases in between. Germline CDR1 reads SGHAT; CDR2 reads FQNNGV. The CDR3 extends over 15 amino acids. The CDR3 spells CASSLAPGVYYGYTF. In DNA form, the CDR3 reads TGTGCCAGCAGCTTAGCCCCGGGAGTTTACTATGGCTACACCTTC.

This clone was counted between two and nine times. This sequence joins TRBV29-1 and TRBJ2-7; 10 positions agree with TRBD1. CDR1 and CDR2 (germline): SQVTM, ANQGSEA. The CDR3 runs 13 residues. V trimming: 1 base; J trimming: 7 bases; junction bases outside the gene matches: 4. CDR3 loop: CSVEAGQGDEQYF. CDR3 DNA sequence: TGCAGCGTTGAAGCCGGACAGGGGGATGAGCAGTACTTC.

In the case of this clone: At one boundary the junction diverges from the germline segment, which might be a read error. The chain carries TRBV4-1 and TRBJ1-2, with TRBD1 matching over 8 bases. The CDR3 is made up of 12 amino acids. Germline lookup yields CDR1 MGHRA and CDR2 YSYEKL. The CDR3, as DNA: TGCGCCAGCAGCCAACCGACAGGGGAGTGTGCCTTC. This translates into CASSQPTGECAF.

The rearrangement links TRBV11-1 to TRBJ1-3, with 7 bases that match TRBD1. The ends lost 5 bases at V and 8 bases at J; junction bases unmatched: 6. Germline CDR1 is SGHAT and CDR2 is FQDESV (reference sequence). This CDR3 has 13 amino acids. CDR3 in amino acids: CASSLTGLDTIYF. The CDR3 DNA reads TGTGCCAGCAGCCTGACAGGGTTGGACACCATATATTTT.

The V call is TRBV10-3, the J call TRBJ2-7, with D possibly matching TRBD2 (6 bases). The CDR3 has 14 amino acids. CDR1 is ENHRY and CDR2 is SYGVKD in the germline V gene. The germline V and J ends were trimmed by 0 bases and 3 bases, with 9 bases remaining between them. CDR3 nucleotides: TGTGCCATCAGTGAGTCGGCGGGATACTACGAGCAGTACTTC. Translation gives CAISESAGYYEQYF.

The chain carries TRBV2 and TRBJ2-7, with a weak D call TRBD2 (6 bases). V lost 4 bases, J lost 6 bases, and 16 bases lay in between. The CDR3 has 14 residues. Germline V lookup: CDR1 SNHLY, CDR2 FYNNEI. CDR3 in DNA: TGTGCCAGCAGTGTAACCTTGGGGGAGGTCGAGCAGTACTTC. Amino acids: CASSVTLGEVEQYF.

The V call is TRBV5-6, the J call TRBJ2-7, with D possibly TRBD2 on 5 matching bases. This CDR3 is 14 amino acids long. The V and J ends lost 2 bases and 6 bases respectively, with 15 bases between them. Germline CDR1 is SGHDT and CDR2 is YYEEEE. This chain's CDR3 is CASSFRGEGFEQYF. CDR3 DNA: TGTGCCAGCAGCTTTAGAGGTGAGGGCTTCGAGCAGTACTTC.

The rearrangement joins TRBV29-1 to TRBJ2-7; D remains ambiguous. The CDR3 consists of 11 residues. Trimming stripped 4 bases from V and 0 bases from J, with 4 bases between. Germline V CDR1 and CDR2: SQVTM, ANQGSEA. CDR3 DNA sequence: TGCAGCGTTGTCAGCTCCTACGAGCAGTACTTC. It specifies CSVVSSYEQYF.

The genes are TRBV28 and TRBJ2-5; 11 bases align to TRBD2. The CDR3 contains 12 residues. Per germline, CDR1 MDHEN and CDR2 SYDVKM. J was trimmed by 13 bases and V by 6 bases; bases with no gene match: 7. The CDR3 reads CASSFGLAGMYF. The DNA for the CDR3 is TGTGCCAGCAGCTTCGGACTAGCGGGCATGTACTTC.

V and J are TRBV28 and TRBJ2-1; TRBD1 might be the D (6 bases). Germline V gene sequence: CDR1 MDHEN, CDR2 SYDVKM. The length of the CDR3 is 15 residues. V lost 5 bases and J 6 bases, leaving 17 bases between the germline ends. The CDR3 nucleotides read TGTGCCAGCAGTCCCACCGGGACATTCTCCAATGAGCAGTTCTTC. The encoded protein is CASSPTGTFSNEQFF. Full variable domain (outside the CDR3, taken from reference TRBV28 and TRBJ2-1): DVKVTQSSRYLVKRTGEKVFLECVQDMDHENMFWYRQDPGLGLRLIYFSYDVKMKEKGDIPEGYSVSREKKERFSLILESASTNQTSMYLCASSPTGTFSNEQFFGPGTRLTVL.

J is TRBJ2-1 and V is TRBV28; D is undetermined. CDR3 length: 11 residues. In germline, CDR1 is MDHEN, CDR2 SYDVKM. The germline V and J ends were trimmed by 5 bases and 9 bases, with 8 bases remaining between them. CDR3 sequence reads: CASSSSSEQFF. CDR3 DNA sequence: TGTGCCAGCAGTAGTAGCAGTGAGCAGTTCTTC.